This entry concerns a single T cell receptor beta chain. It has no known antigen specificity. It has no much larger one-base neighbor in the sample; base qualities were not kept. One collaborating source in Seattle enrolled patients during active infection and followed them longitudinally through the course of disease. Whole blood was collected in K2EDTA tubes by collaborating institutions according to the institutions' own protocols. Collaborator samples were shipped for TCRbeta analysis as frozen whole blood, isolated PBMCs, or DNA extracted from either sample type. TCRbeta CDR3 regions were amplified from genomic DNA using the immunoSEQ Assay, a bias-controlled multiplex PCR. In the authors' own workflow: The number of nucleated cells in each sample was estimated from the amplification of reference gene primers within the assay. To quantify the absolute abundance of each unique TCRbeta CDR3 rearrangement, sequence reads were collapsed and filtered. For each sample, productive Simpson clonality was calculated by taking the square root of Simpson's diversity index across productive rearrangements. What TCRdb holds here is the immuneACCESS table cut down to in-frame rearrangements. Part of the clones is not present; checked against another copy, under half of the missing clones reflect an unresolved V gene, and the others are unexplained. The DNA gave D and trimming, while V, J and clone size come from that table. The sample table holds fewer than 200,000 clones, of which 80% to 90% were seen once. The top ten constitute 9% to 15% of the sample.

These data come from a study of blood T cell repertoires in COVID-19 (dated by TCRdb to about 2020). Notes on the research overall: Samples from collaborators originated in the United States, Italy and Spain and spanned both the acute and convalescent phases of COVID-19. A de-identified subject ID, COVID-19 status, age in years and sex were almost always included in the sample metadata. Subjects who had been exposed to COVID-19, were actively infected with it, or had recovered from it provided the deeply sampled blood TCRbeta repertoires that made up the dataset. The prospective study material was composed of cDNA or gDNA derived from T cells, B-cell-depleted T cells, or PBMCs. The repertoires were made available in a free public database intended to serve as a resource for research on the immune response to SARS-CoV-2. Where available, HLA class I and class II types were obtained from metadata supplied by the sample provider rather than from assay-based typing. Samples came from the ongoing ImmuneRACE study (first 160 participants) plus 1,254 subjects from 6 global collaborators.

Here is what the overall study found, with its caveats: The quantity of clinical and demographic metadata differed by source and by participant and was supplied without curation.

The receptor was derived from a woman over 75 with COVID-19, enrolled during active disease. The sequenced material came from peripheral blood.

The CDR3 protein: CASSRLQGDTQYF. The DNA is as follows: TGTGCCAGCAGTCGACTACAGGGGGATACGCAGTATTTT. The V and J segments used are TRBV2 and TRBJ2-3; 7 central nucleotides agree with TRBD1. The CDR3 contains 13 residues, cysteine and phenylalanine counted. The CDR3 DNA has 39 bases and is translated from base 1. The germline V gene supplies CDR1 SNHLY and CDR2 FYNNEI. Germline trimming: 5 bases from V, 6 bases from J; junction bases outside gene matches: 5. Where the CDR3 stops, the reference TRBV2 and TRBJ2-3 genes take over; the full variable domain is EPEVTQTPSHQVTQMGQEVILRCVPISNHLYFYWYRQILGQKVEFLVSFYNNEISEKSEIFDDQFSVERPDGSNFTLKIRSTKLEDSAMYFCASSRLQGDTQYFGPGTRLTVL.